Each of the 10 T cell receptor beta chains below was sequenced from the same sample in a study of vaccination and CD4 T cells after COVID-19 (dated by TCRdb to 2022 to 2024). Libraries were prepared through PCR. Sequencing instrument: Illumina iSeq 100. TCR sequencing of DNA from cultured CD4+ T cells used the Oncomine TCR Beta short-read assay at the Johns Hopkins FTIC core. Clones were called with MiXCR by TCRdb after fastp trimmed the public reads at Q25, and only in-frame beta chains were retained. Merged by CDR3 protein, the rows form single entries marked with the most common genes and DNA. Present in this sample are around 10,000 distinct CDR3 sequences, over 45% of which were seen just once. Of the sample, 30% to 35% is held by the ten largest clones. The meaning of the sample's treatment or condition label: approximately 9-day PBMC culture with coronavirus spike peptide pools or control peptides (ViraFEST assay).

No antigen is known for these receptors. The sample comprised CD4+ T cells from blood, cultured in vitro. All receptors come from a human donor who had recovered from COVID-19.

This clonotype turned up a few times. The V call is TRBV7-9, the J call TRBJ1-1; D unresolved. Trimming left V 5 bases short and J 8 bases short, with 12 bases between. This CDR3 is 12 amino acids long. Germline CDR1 reads SEHNR; CDR2 reads FQNEAQ (reference sequence). The CDR3 is CASSPTDREAFF. For the CDR3, the DNA is TGTGCCAGCAGCCCCACTGATAGAGAAGCTTTCTTT.

In its sample, this clonotype was seen a few times. The chain is built from TRBV6-1 and TRBJ2-7; D is perhaps TRBD1 or TRBD2 (5 bases each). The V end lost 0 bases, the J end lost 6 bases, and 12 bases lay between the germline ends. Germline CDR1 and CDR2: MNHNS and SASEGT. The CDR3 consists of 14 residues. CDR3 DNA: TGTGCCAGCAGTGAAGCGCTGGGGGTTAGCGAGCAGTACTTC. Amino acid sequence: CASSEALGVSEQYF.

This chain joins TRBV15 and TRBJ2-2; D is undetermined. The CDR3 extends over 16 amino acids. V was shortened by 0 bases and J by 0 bases, with 8 bases between the two germline ends. The germline V gene has CDR1 LNHNV and CDR2 YYDKDF (reference sequence). CDR3 amino acids: CATSRDPVSNTGELFF. The CDR3 DNA sequence: TGTGCCACCAGCAGAGATCCAGTTTCGAACACCGGGGAGCTGTTTTTT.

This sequence joins TRBV27 and TRBJ1-6, with D unclear. Trimming stripped 0 bases from V and 0 bases from J, with 9 bases between. The CDR3 is 17 residues long. Germline lookup yields CDR1 MNHEY and CDR2 SMNVEV (reference sequence). The DNA of the CDR3 is TGTGCCAGCAGTTTATCCGGTTACAGCTCCTATAATTCACCCCTCCACTTT. Translating gives CASSLSGYSSYNSPLHF.

The rearrangement uses TRBV12-3 or TRBV12-4 and TRBJ2-1, with 8 nucleotides matching TRBD2. The junction had 13 bases not matched to a gene; V was cut back by 6 bases and J by 6 bases. CDR3 length equals 16 residues. CDR3 bases: TGTGCCAGCAGGTCTCCTAGCGGGTGGGGTGGCAATGAGCAGTTCTTC. Its translation is CASRSPSGWGGNEQFF.

The genes are TRBV20-1 and TRBJ2-1, with TRBD2 as a possible D gene (7 bases). The V and J ends lost 5 bases and 4 bases respectively, with 18 bases between them. CDR3 size: 15 residues. CDR1 and CDR2 from the germline V gene are DFQATT and SNEGSKA (reference sequence). This CDR3 reads CSALNPGGHYNEQFF. The DNA for the CDR3 is TGCAGTGCTCTAAACCCCGGGGGGCATTACAATGAGCAGTTCTTC.

The rearrangement links TRBV27 to TRBJ2-1; 10 bases align to TRBD2. The germline CDR1 and CDR2 sequences are MNHEY and SMNVEV (reference sequence). The CDR3 is made up of 16 amino acids. J gave up 3 bases and V 3 bases, and 5 bases lay outside the gene matches. The CDR3 nucleotides are TGTGCCAGCAGTTTGAATCTAGCGGGAGACTACAATGAGCAGTTCTTC. Protein: CASSLNLAGDYNEQFF.

This chain joins TRBV5-1 and TRBJ1-2; 10 bases match TRBD1. The ends lost 2 bases at V and 6 bases at J; junction bases unmatched: 7. Germline V CDR1 and CDR2: SGHRS, YFSETQ. There are 15 residues in the CDR3. In DNA form, the CDR3 reads TGCGCCAGCAGCTTTGTCCTGACAGGGGGCGATGGCTACACCTTC. As protein: CASSFVLTGGDGYTF. Filled out from reference TRBV5-1 and TRBJ1-2, the complete variable domain reads KAGVTQTPRYLIKTRGQQVTLSCSPISGHRSVSWYQQTPGQGLQFLFEYFSETQRNKGNFPGRFSGRQFSNSRSEMNVSTLELGDSALYLCASSFVLTGGDGYTFGSGTRLTVV.

The sample holds a few counts of this clonotype. The V call is TRBV20-1, the J call TRBJ2-7, with D unresolved. This CDR3 region has 11 residues. The V gene's germline CDR1 is DFQATT and CDR2 SNEGSKA (reference sequence). V was trimmed by 6 bases and J by 3 bases, leaving 9 bases between them. The chain's CDR3 is CSAQLDYEQYF. CDR3 DNA: TGCAGTGCCCAGCTAGACTACGAGCAGTACTTC.

The V and J genes are TRBV7-9 and TRBJ2-3; 9 bases fit TRBD2. This CDR3 spans 16 amino acids. Germline V gene lookup returns CDR1 SEHNR and CDR2 FQNEAQ (reference sequence). J gave up 5 bases and V 3 bases, and 9 bases lay outside the gene matches. Written as DNA, the CDR3 is TGTGCCAGCAGCTTGGGTAGCGGGAGTGAAAGAGATACGCAGTATTTT. This sequence encodes CASSLGSGSERDTQYF.